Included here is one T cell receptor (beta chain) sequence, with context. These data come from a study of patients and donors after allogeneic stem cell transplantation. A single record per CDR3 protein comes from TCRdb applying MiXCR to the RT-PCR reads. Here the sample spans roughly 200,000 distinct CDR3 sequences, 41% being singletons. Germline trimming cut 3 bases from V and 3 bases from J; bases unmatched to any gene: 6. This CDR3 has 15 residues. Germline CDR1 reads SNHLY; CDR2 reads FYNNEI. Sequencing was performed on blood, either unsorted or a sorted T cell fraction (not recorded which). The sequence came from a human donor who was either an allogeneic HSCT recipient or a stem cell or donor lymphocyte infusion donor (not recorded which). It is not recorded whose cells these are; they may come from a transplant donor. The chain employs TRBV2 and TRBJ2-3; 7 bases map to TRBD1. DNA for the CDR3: TGTGCCAGCAGTGACCGCGACAGGGTAACAGATACGCAGTATTTT. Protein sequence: CASSDRDRVTDTQYF. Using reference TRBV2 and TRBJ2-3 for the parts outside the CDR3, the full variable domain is EPEVTQTPSHQVTQMGQEVILRCVPISNHLYFYWYRQILGQKVEFLVSFYNNEISEKSEIFDDQFSVERPDGSNFTLKIRSTKLEDSAMYFCASSDRDRVTDTQYFGPGTRLTVL.